These T cell receptor beta chains were read from a single sample in a study of blood T cells in healthy people across ages. A single record per CDR3 protein comes from TCRdb applying MiXCR to the 5' RACE reads. This table holds approximately 880,000 distinct CDR3 sequences, approximately 49% found once. The sample comprised blood. These receptors originate from a young man in good health. Each CDR3 is given with its conserved first and last residue. A D gene is named only where the DNA matches it firmly. Some rows have no size entry. The others give once, few or many, or a class for an expanded clone.

V	D	J	size	DNA	CDR3
TRBV12-3/TRBV12-4	TRBD1	TRBJ1-2	-	TGTGCCAGCACTACGGACAGGGAGCAATATGGCTACACCTTC	CASTTDREQYGYTF
TRBV7-2	-	TRBJ2-3	few	TGTGCCAGCAGCCGGGGACCGACTGCAGATACGCAGTATTTT	CASSRGPTADTQYF
TRBV6-2/TRBV6-3	TRBD1	TRBJ2-1	-	TGTGCCAGCAGTAAGGGGGCCTCGGCCTACAATGAGCAGTTCTTC	CASSKGASAYNEQFF
TRBV24-1	-	TRBJ1-4	-	TGTGCCACCAGTGATTTTGGGGAAAAACTGTTTTTT	CATSDFGEKLFF
TRBV18	TRBD1	TRBJ2-1	-	TGTGCCAGCTCACCAAAGGGGGCCCGTTATTACAATGAGCAGTTCTTC	CASSPKGARYYNEQFF
TRBV3-1	TRBD1	TRBJ1-2	few	TGTGCCAGCAGCCCAGGACAGGACGTCTATGGCTACACCTTC	CASSPGQDVYGYTF
TRBV6-5	TRBD2	TRBJ2-3	few	TGTGCCAGCAGTTACTCGGTGGGCGGGGGGACCGCGGATACGCAGTATTTT	CASSYSVGGGTADTQYF
TRBV7-2	-	TRBJ1-1	-	TGTGCCAGCAGCCCAGAGCCTGCGATGAACACTGAAGCTTTCTTT	CASSPEPAMNTEAFF
TRBV29-1	TRBD2	TRBJ2-3	-	TGCAGCGTCGTAGCGGGGAGCACAGATACGCAGTATTTT	CSVVAGSTDTQYF
TRBV20-1	-	TRBJ1-2	-	TGCAGTGCTAGTGTTCGGGACGGAGGGGGAGGCTACACCTTC	CSASVRDGGGGYTF
TRBV9	TRBD1	TRBJ2-5	-	TGTGCCAGCAGCGTCCTGGGACAGGGGGCTGTGGAGACCCAGTACTTC	CASSVLGQGAVETQYF
TRBV27	-	TRBJ2-7	few	TGTGCCAGCAGTTTATCGGGCCCCAGCTACGAGCAGTACTTC	CASSLSGPSYEQYF
TRBV5-1	TRBD1	TRBJ1-1	-	TGCGCCAGCGGGGAGGGGGCCACGAACACTGAAGCTTTCTTT	CASGEGATNTEAFF
TRBV4-2	-	TRBJ2-7	few	TGTGCCAGCAGCTTCCCGGGGGAGGCTCACGAGCAGTACTTC	CASSFPGEAHEQYF
TRBV27	-	TRBJ1-2	-	TGTGCCAGCAGCCCAGCTGACAGGCAACAGGTGGTCACCTTC	CASSPADRQQVVTF
TRBV5-1	TRBD2	TRBJ2-7	few	TGCGCCAGCAGCTTCAATGCGGGAGAACTCTACGAGCAGTACTTC	CASSFNAGELYEQYF
TRBV20-1	TRBD1	TRBJ2-7	few	TGCAGTGCTAGAGAAGGGGGCACCGGCGAGCAGTACTTC	CSAREGGTGEQYF
TRBV20-1	-	TRBJ2-4	-	TGCAGTGCTAGAGGAGACATAGCCAAAAACATTCAGTACTTC	CSARGDIAKNIQYF
TRBV7-2	-	TRBJ2-3	-	TGTGCCAGCAGCTCAGGAGGAGGGGTGGTCGATACGCAGTATTTT	CASSSGGGVVDTQYF
TRBV7-2	-	TRBJ2-1	once	TGTGCCAGCAGCTTAAGGGACGGGGGGCGCACCAATCTCAATAACAATGAGCAGTTCTTC	CASSLRDGGRTNLNNNEQFF
TRBV28	TRBD1	TRBJ2-3	-	TGTGCCAGCGGTTCCACAGGGGGCGGAGTAGATACGCAGTATTTT	CASGSTGGGVDTQYF
TRBV20-1	-	TRBJ2-1	-	TGCAGTGCTAGAGATGGTAGCAAGAGCTCCTACAATGAGCAGTTCTTC	CSARDGSKSSYNEQFF
TRBV9	-	TRBJ2-7	-	TGTGCCAGCAGCCCTCGAGGGCCCTCCTACGAGCAGTACTTC	CASSPRGPSYEQYF
TRBV20-1	-	TRBJ1-1	-	TGCAGTGCCCGAACAGGGATTAACACTGAAGCTTTCTTT	CSARTGINTEAFF
TRBV12-3/TRBV12-4	-	TRBJ2-5	-	TGTGCCAGCAGTTCTGAAGTGGCCCAGTACTTC	CASSSEVAQYF
TRBV5-6	-	TRBJ1-5	-	TGTGCCAGCAGCTTGGAACAGGGAAGTGAGCCCCAGCATTTT	CASSLEQGSEPQHF
TRBV20-1	TRBD2	TRBJ2-7	-	TGCAGTGCCACCCGAGGGGCTAGCGGGAGCCACGAGCAGTACTTC	CSATRGASGSHEQYF
TRBV7-9	-	TRBJ1-4	once	TGTGCCAGCAGCTCAACCCTCCCCCAGGCAGGGCCTTCTAATGAAAAACTGTTTTTT	CASSSTLPQAGPSNEKLFF
TRBV29-1	-	TRBJ2-7	-	TGCAGCGTTGAAAACGATGACGGACCCTACGAGCAGTACTTC	CSVENDDGPYEQYF
TRBV27	TRBD1	TRBJ2-7	-	TGTGCCAGCAGTTTACAGGGGGTGGGGACCTACGAGCAGTACTTC	CASSLQGVGTYEQYF
TRBV7-9	-	TRBJ1-2	-	TGTGCCAGCACCAATCGGGATCTAGGAGAGTGGAACATATATGGCTACACCTTC	CASTNRDLGEWNIYGYTF
TRBV27	TRBD2	TRBJ2-3	few	TGTGCCAGCAGTTTTGGCCCCCCCGGGGGGGCAACAGATACGCAGTATTTT	CASSFGPPGGATDTQYF
TRBV28	TRBD2	TRBJ2-3	-	TGTGCCAGCAGTTCTCGGGGGGAGAGCACAGATACGCAGTATTTT	CASSSRGESTDTQYF
TRBV29-1	-	TRBJ1-5	-	TGCAGCGTTGAGATAGCGGGACAGCCCCAGCATTTT	CSVEIAGQPQHF
TRBV6-1	-	TRBJ1-1	-	TGTGCCAGCACCGGGGGACTGGTGAACACTGAAGCTTTCTTT	CASTGGLVNTEAFF
TRBV3-1	-	TRBJ2-1	-	TGTGCCAGCAGCCACGGGGAGGATGAGCAGTTCTTC	CASSHGEDEQFF
TRBV12-3/TRBV12-4	-	TRBJ1-2	-	TGTGCCAGCAGCGTTAGACAGGTCGACTATGGCTACACCTTC	CASSVRQVDYGYTF
TRBV7-2	-	TRBJ2-3	-	TGTGCCAGCAGCCCCCAAGCTACAGCTCCCACAGATACGCAGTATTTT	CASSPQATAPTDTQYF
TRBV19	-	TRBJ1-5	-	TGTGCCAGTAGGACGACAGTTTTAAATCAGCCCCAGCATTTT	CASRTTVLNQPQHF
TRBV4-1	-	TRBJ1-5	-	TGCGCCAGCAGCCAAGAGGCCCGGCCCTATCAGCCCCAGCATTTT	CASSQEARPYQPQHF
TRBV29-1	TRBD2	TRBJ2-3	-	TGCAGCGTTGGAGGACTAGCATTTGATACGCAGTATTTT	CSVGGLAFDTQYF
TRBV27	-	TRBJ2-7	few	TGTGCCAGCAGCTCCCTTCAGGGGTATGGCTACGAGCAGTACTTC	CASSSLQGYGYEQYF
TRBV25-1	TRBD1	TRBJ2-7	-	TGTGCCAGCAGTCCAAACTGGGACAGGGGGAAGAGCTCCTACGAGCAGTACTTC	CASSPNWDRGKSSYEQYF
TRBV29-1	-	TRBJ2-3	-	TGCAGCGTGGTGGGACACGGAGGTACCACAGATACGCAGTATTTT	CSVVGHGGTTDTQYF
TRBV27	-	TRBJ2-5	-	TGTGCCAGCGTCGATCCCATGGGGGGGACCCAGTACTTC	CASVDPMGGTQYF
TRBV15	-	TRBJ2-5	few	TGTGCCACCAGCAGAGATCCGGGGGAGACCCAGTACTTC	CATSRDPGETQYF
TRBV6-1	-	TRBJ2-7	-	TGTGCCAGCAGTGACAGGAATCCCTACGAGCAGTACTTC	CASSDRNPYEQYF
TRBV28	TRBD1	TRBJ1-2	-	TGTGCCAGCAGCCCCCTAAGTGGGACAGGCCGCTATGGCTACACCTTC	CASSPLSGTGRYGYTF
TRBV9	-	TRBJ2-7	-	TGTGCCAGCAGCGTAGCTAGCCAGGGTGGCTACGAGCAGTACTTC	CASSVASQGGYEQYF
TRBV27	TRBD2	TRBJ2-5	few	TGTGCCAGCAAGGCTAGCGGGGGGCGCAATGAGCAGTACTTC	CASKASGGRNEQYF
TRBV28	TRBD1	TRBJ2-7	few	TGTGCCAGCACCCCGACAGGGAAGGGCTACGAGCAGTACTTC	CASTPTGKGYEQYF
TRBV20-1	-	TRBJ1-6	-	TGCAGTGCCCCCCCATTACAGGGTGGAAATTCACCCCTCCACTTT	CSAPPLQGGNSPLHF